This T cell receptor (beta chain) emerged from a study of T cell repertoires in cytomegalovirus infection. From the reads, TCRdb called clonotypes with MiXCR, one entry per CDR3 protein. The sample yields 740,000 or so distinct CDR3 sequences, approximately 40% seen once. The length of the CDR3 is 12 residues. Germline loops: CDR1 SGHRS, CDR2 YFSETQ. Trimming pared 2 bases from V and 5 bases from J, leaving 7 bases between. This rearrangement joins TRBV5-1 to TRBJ1-2; D gene ambiguous. This TCR was recovered from a human donor in good health (CMV status not recorded). Some clones in this sample may be carry-over from other donors' samples. The specimen sequenced was PBMCs. The CDR3 coding sequence is TGCGCCAGCAGCTTAGACATGTATGGCTACACCTTC. Encoded protein: CASSLDMYGYTF.